This T cell receptor (beta chain) was captured in a study of blood T cells in healthy people across ages. The V and J ends lost 6 bases and 7 bases respectively, with 22 bases between them. The CDR3 spans 15 residues. The donors, aged roughly 6 to 100, were healthy Caucasians from Russia. Total RNA extraction produced at least 5.5 micrograms (per sample) for the study. With respect to this clonotype: Its antigen is currently unknown. Being one base from a much bigger clone, this may be a read error.

Next came a second PCR, run for about 6 to 11 cycles, which used a sample-barcoded 5' primer along with a J-beta primer mix. TCRdb processed the 5' RACE reads anew with MiXCR; each CDR3 protein has one entry. This sample yields about 650,000 distinct CDR3 sequences, of which approximately 29% are seen a single time; 15% belongs to the top ten. Notes on the study in general: Long-lived donors exceeded aged donors in naive CD4+ cells and diversity. Diversity estimated from one million T cells was considered an underestimate.

Sequencing was performed on blood. The sequence derives from a woman over 75 in good health. The chain is built from TRBV12-3 or TRBV12-4 and TRBJ2-7; maybe TRBD2 (7 bases). The chain's CDR3 is CASSWGGGGYNEQYF. For the CDR3, the DNA is TGTGCCAGCAGCTGGGGGGGCGGGGGCTACAATGAGCAGTACTTC.